The 32 T cell receptor beta chains presented below share a single source sample, sequenced in a study of blood T cell repertoires in COVID-19. Generated by immunoSEQ multiplex PCR, the TCRdb table keeps only in-frame clones and is missing some. Among roughly 230,000 clones listed, almost 85% were seen once. The specimen sequenced was peripheral blood. The receptors come from a man in his fifties with COVID-19, enrolled during active disease.

The CDR3 coding sequence is TGTGCCAGCAGTTTATCCAGGACCTACGAGCAGTACTTC. Protein product: CASSLSRTYEQYF. The chain uses TRBV27 and TRBJ2-7; unclear D gene. Germline V CDR1 and CDR2: MNHEY, SMNVEV (reference sequence). The CDR3 covers 13 residues. V gave up 0 bases and J gave up 2 bases, with 5 bases separating them.

V usage is TRBV11-1 and J usage is TRBJ2-3, with 8 positions matching TRBD2. Germline lookup yields CDR1 SGHAT and CDR2 FQDESV (reference sequence). After removal of 5 bases from V and 2 bases from J, the junction contained 9 bases not matched to a gene. This CDR3 comprises 16 residues. The CDR3 bases are TGTGCCAGCAGCCAAACAGCGGGGGCCTTCACAGATACGCAGTATTTT. Translation: CASSQTAGAFTDTQYF.

The chain is built from TRBV5-1 and TRBJ2-7; the match to TRBD1 covers 9 bases. The CDR3 loop spans 14 amino acids. Germline V gene data show CDR1 as SGHRS and CDR2 as YFSETQ. The V gene end was trimmed by 3 bases and the J gene end by 6 bases; junction bases not matched to a gene: 7. The CDR3 nucleotides are TGCGCCAGCAGCTCCGGGACAGGGAGTCTCGAGCAGTACTTC. Its protein is CASSSGTGSLEQYF. Full variable domain (missing parts from reference TRBV5-1 and TRBJ2-7): KAGVTQTPRYLIKTRGQQVTLSCSPISGHRSVSWYQQTPGQGLQFLFEYFSETQRNKGNFPGRFSGRQFSNSRSEMNVSTLELGDSALYLCASSSGTGSLEQYFGPGTRLTVT.

This clone was counted a single time. The same CDR3 can be traced to other DNA sequences in this sample. The gene calls are TRBV10-3 and TRBJ2-7, with TRBD1 identical over 9 bases. The CDR3 extends over 14 amino acids. V was clipped by 4 bases and J by 3 bases; unmatched bases: 4. Germline V gene lookup returns CDR1 ENHRY and CDR2 SYGVKD. The CDR3 loop reads CAISAGTGYYEQYF. The CDR3 DNA sequence: TGTGCCATCAGTGCCGGGACAGGGTACTACGAGCAGTACTTC.

This sequence joins TRBV7-6 and TRBJ2-7; TRBD2 aligns across 14 bases. After removal of 7 bases from V and 2 bases from J, the junction contained 7 bases not matched to a gene. The CDR3 is 16 amino acids. Germline CDR1 is SGHVS and CDR2 is FNYEAQ. As DNA, the CDR3 is TGTGCCAGCACCCCCGTGGGACTAGCGGGGGCCTACGAGCAGTACTTC. Residues: CASTPVGLAGAYEQYF.

This rearrangement joins TRBV6-1 to TRBJ1-4, with 8 bases aligning to TRBD1. CDR1 and CDR2 from the germline V gene are MNHNS and SASEGT. The CDR3 sequence is 15 residues long. V shed 2 bases and J 5 bases; nucleotides not matched to a gene: 4. CDR3 DNA sequence: TGTGCCAGCAGTGAAATAACAGGGGGGAATGAAAAACTGTTTTTT. Amino acids: CASSEITGGNEKLFF.

The gene calls are TRBV6-5 and TRBJ2-5; D perhaps matches TRBD1 (5 bases). Trimming shortened V by 7 bases and J by 0 bases, and 9 bases separated the two germline ends. The V gene's germline CDR1 is MNHEY and CDR2 SVGAGI. The CDR3 is made up of 13 amino acids. The CDR3 here is CASKKGNQETQYF. CDR3 DNA: TGTGCCAGCAAAAAGGGGAACCAAGAGACCCAGTACTTC.

This chain connects TRBV9 to TRBJ2-2; 12 nucleotides match TRBD2. The CDR3 contains 16 residues. From germline, CDR1 is SGDLS and CDR2 YYNGEE. V lost 3 bases and J lost 6; bases outside the gene matches: 6. The CDR3 DNA follows: TGTGCCAGCAGCGAGACTCCTAGCGGGAGGGCCGGGGAGCTGTTTTTT. Translating gives CASSETPSGRAGELFF.

The chain joins TRBV28 to TRBJ1-5; 8 positions agree with TRBD1. Trimming removed 7 bases from V and 6 bases from J; junction bases left unmatched: 5. The CDR3 extends over 13 amino acids. CDR1 and CDR2 (germline): MDHEN, SYDVKM. CDR3: CASKSGGGQPQHF. The CDR3 bases are TGTGCCAGCAAGTCAGGGGGCGGTCAGCCCCAGCATTTT.

The V gene is TRBV2, the J gene TRBJ2-7, with 7 positions matching TRBD2. Unmatched junction bases numbered 3, after V lost 7 bases and J lost 3 bases. CDR1 is SNHLY, CDR2 FYNNEI, per germline. This CDR3 comprises 12 residues. CDR3 amino acids: CASTSGGYEQYF. CDR3 nucleotides: TGTGCCAGCACGTCGGGGGGCTACGAGCAGTACTTC.

The chain is built from TRBV5-1 and TRBJ2-3; 11 nucleotides agree with TRBD2. The CDR3 sequence is 15 residues long. V shed 0 bases and J 14 bases; nucleotides not matched to a gene: 11. Per the germline V gene, CDR1 is SGHRS and CDR2 is YFSETQ. The CDR3 DNA follows: TGCGCCAGCAGCTTGGATTTCACTAGCGGGGGTCTTTGGTATTTT. This encodes CASSLDFTSGGLWYF.

V gene TRBV6-2 or TRBV6-3 combines with J gene TRBJ1-5; 10 bases line up with TRBD1. The CDR3 is made up of 15 amino acids. Germline assignment: CDR1 MNHEY and CDR2 SVGEGT. The junction had 5 bases not matched to a gene; V was cut back by 6 bases and J by 3 bases. CDR3 DNA: TGTGCCAGCAGCCGGGACAGGGGCAACAATCAGCCCCAGCATTTT. Its protein product is CASSRDRGNNQPQHF.

The chain is built from TRBV5-1 and TRBJ2-6; D is undetermined. The germline V gene has CDR1 SGHRS and CDR2 YFSETQ. The V end lost 2 bases, the J end lost 0 bases, and 15 bases lay between the germline ends. The CDR3 totals 18 residues. Here the CDR3 DNA reads TGCGCCAGCAGCTTCAGGTTTACCGAGAGCTCTGGGGCCAACGTCCTGACTTTC. This translates into CASSFRFTESSGANVLTF. The variable domain in full, completed from reference TRBV5-1 and TRBJ2-6, reads KAGVTQTPRYLIKTRGQQVTLSCSPISGHRSVSWYQQTPGQGLQFLFEYFSETQRNKGNFPGRFSGRQFSNSRSEMNVSTLELGDSALYLCASSFRFTESSGANVLTFGAGSRLTVL.

This clone was counted once. The chain links TRBV7-2 to TRBJ2-7, with 11 positions matching TRBD2. V gave up 6 bases and J gave up 3 bases; unmatched junction bases: 1. Looked up from germline, CDR1 is SGHTA and CDR2 is FQGNSA. The CDR3 sequence is 13 residues long. CDR3 sequence: CASSSGGVYEQYF. For the CDR3, the DNA is TGTGCCAGCAGTAGCGGGGGGGTCTACGAGCAGTACTTC.

The rearrangement uses TRBV29-1 and TRBJ2-2, with TRBD1 matching 8 bases. This CDR3 has 14 residues. The trim removed 6 bases at V and 1 base at J, leaving 4 bases unmatched. Germline CDR1 reads SQVTM; CDR2 reads ANQGSEA. CDR3 sequence reads: CSVTGGQNTGELFF. The CDR3 nucleotides are TGCAGCGTCACAGGGGGGCAGAACACCGGGGAGCTGTTTTTT.

This chain joins TRBV9 and TRBJ2-2, with D maybe TRBD2 (6 bases). The CDR3 covers 19 residues. The V and J ends lost 0 bases and 0 bases respectively, with 18 bases between them. The germline gives CDR1 SGDLS, CDR2 YYNGEE. CDR3 region: CASSVDGSGVFANTGELFF. The CDR3 nucleotides read TGTGCCAGCAGCGTAGATGGTTCGGGGGTGTTCGCGAACACCGGGGAGCTGTTTTTT.

This sequence joins TRBV9 and TRBJ2-7, with a tentative D call TRBD1 (6 bases). The CDR3 extends over 16 amino acids. The V and J ends lost 2 bases and 3 bases respectively, with 18 bases between them. The germline V gene has CDR1 SGDLS and CDR2 YYNGEE. DNA for the CDR3: TGTGCCAGCAGCGTGTCCCCATTGGGGGCCGGCTACGAGCAGTACTTC. Translating gives CASSVSPLGAGYEQYF.

The V gene is TRBV5-1, the J gene TRBJ1-1, with D unresolved. There are 15 residues in the CDR3. The V end lost 3 bases, the J end lost 1 base, and 13 bases lay between the germline ends. The germline gives CDR1 SGHRS, CDR2 YFSETQ. CDR3 sequence: CASSSITAPNTEAFF. CDR3 nucleotides: TGCGCCAGCAGCTCTATAACAGCCCCGAACACTGAAGCTTTCTTT.

The V gene is TRBV19, the J gene TRBJ2-2, with TRBD1 matching 8 bases. Germline CDR1 LNHDA, CDR2 SQIVND (reference sequence). The CDR3 sequence is 15 residues long. After removal of 3 bases from V and 6 bases from J, the junction contained 6 bases not matched to a gene. The CDR3 region has the DNA TGTGCCAGTAGTATGTGGACAGGGCTGGCCGGGGAGCTGTTTTTT. The encoded protein is CASSMWTGLAGELFF.

The chain carries TRBV7-8 and TRBJ2-3; TRBD2 matches 8 bases. The V segment lost 5 bases and the J segment 4 bases; nucleotides outside the gene matches: 8. Germline values: CDR1 SGHVS, CDR2 FQNEAQ. The CDR3 consists of 15 residues. Here the CDR3 reads CASSQGLASADTQYF. In nucleotides, the CDR3 is TGTGCCAGCAGCCAAGGACTAGCTTCGGCAGATACGCAGTATTTT.

V usage is TRBV7-8 and J usage is TRBJ1-5; 9 bases are shared with TRBD1. The CDR3 has 15 residues. Germline-derived CDR1 and CDR2 are SGHVS and FQNEAQ. Trimming removed 5 bases from V and 0 bases from J; junction bases left unmatched: 2. The CDR3 region has the DNA TGTGCCAGCAGCGGGACAGGGAATAGCAATCAGCCCCAGCATTTT. Residues: CASSGTGNSNQPQHF.

The CDR3 here is CASSSRGAGELFF. The CDR3 coding sequence is TGTGCCAGCAGCTCCAGGGGGGCCGGGGAGCTGTTTTTT. The chain carries TRBV7-2 and TRBJ2-2, with D maybe TRBD1 (7 bases). Germline V gives CDR1 SGHTA, CDR2 FQGNSA. This CDR3 region has 13 residues. V was shortened by 4 bases and J by 6 bases, with 9 bases between the two germline ends. The variable domain in full, with the rest retrieved from reference TRBV7-2 and TRBJ2-2, is GAGVSQSPSNKVTEKGKDVELRCDPISGHTALYWYRQSLGQGLEFLIYFQGNSAPDKSGLPSDRFSAERTGGSVSTLTIQRTQQEDSAVYLCASSSRGAGELFFGEGSRLTVL.

There are a few counts of this clone. The rearrangement joins TRBV4-3 to TRBJ1-2, with 8 bases that match TRBD1. There are 14 residues in the CDR3. With 3 bases clipped from V and 8 bases from J, the junction kept 8 bases outside the gene matches. Germline lookup yields CDR1 LGHNA and CDR2 YSLEER. Here the CDR3 reads CASSHLQGVRGYTF. Written as DNA, the CDR3 is TGCGCCAGCAGCCATTTACAGGGGGTTAGGGGCTACACCTTC.

This chain joins TRBV25-1 and TRBJ2-3; D uncertain. V dropped 4 bases and J dropped 2 bases, with 7 bases sitting between them. Germline CDR1 and CDR2: MGHDK and SYGVNS. The length of the CDR3 is 13 residues. CDR3 region: CASSVGLTDTQYF. The CDR3 nucleotides are TGTGCCAGCAGTGTTGGCCTCACAGATACGCAGTATTTT.

The count of this clone is one. The chain links TRBV5-4 to TRBJ1-2, with D possibly being TRBD1 (6 bases). Germline lookup yields CDR1 SGHNT and CDR2 YYREEE (reference sequence). This CDR3 comprises 16 residues. Trimming shortened V by 4 bases and J by 1 base, and 17 bases separated the two germline ends. CDR3 bases: TGTGCCAGCAGCAGATATCGGGACAAACATAACTATGGCTACACCTTC. Amino acid sequence: CASSRYRDKHNYGYTF.

CDR3 DNA sequence: TGTGCCAGCAGTGTTAATCGGGATCGGATGTTCTTC. It specifies CASSVNRDRMFF. This chain connects TRBV12-3 or TRBV12-4 to TRBJ2-1; tentative D call: TRBD2 (5 bases). The V end was cut by 5 bases, the J end by 15 bases, with 17 bases between. This CDR3 has 12 residues.

This clone was seen a single time. The chain has TRBV5-1 and TRBJ2-1, with 12 bases aligning to TRBD2. J lost 0 bases, V lost 4 bases, and 5 bases had no gene match. Germline V gene lookup returns CDR1 SGHRS and CDR2 YFSETQ. CDR3 size: 17 residues. The CDR3 reads CASSRTSGESSYNEQFF. The CDR3 DNA reads as TGCGCCAGCAGCCGGACTAGCGGGGAAAGCTCCTACAATGAGCAGTTCTTC.

This chain links TRBV12-3 or TRBV12-4 with TRBJ1-1; weak D call: TRBD1 (6 bases). The V end was cut by 10 bases, the J end by 1 base, with 10 bases between. The CDR3 sequence is 12 residues long. Here the CDR3 reads CAIVQGNTEAFF. In DNA form, the CDR3 reads TGTGCCATCGTACAGGGGAACACTGAAGCTTTCTTT.

This chain uses TRBV20-1 with TRBJ1-5, with a weak D call TRBD1 (5 bases). The V and J ends lost 3 bases and 1 base respectively, with 10 bases between them. CDR1 DFQATT and CDR2 SNEGSKA come from the germline V gene (reference sequence). The CDR3 totals 14 residues. In DNA form, the CDR3 reads TGCAGTGCTAGTCCTGGGGCGAGCAATCAGCCCCAGCATTTT. As protein: CSASPGASNQPQHF.

The V call is TRBV29-1, the J call TRBJ1-1, with D perhaps TRBD1 (6 bases). V was pared by 4 bases and J by 2 bases, with 11 bases between. The CDR3 has 13 residues. The germline gives CDR1 SQVTM, CDR2 ANQGSEA. The CDR3 sequence is CSVAPRGNTEAFF. CDR3 in DNA: TGCAGCGTTGCCCCCAGGGGTAACACTGAAGCTTTCTTT.

The CDR3 sequence: CASSLERGGYYEQYF. The DNA of the CDR3 is TGTGCCAGCAGTCTAGAGAGGGGGGGCTACTACGAGCAGTACTTC. The chain employs TRBV2 and TRBJ2-7, with a possible D match to TRBD2 (7 bases). Per the germline V gene, CDR1 is SNHLY and CDR2 is FYNNEI. V lost 5 bases, J lost 3 bases, and 17 bases lay in between. The CDR3 contains 15 residues.

The table lists this clone with a count of one. This chain joins TRBV5-1 and TRBJ1-1; a weak D match, TRBD1 (5 bases). Germline loops: CDR1 SGHRS, CDR2 YFSETQ. The CDR3 has 15 amino acids. V was cut by 3 bases and J by 4 bases, with 16 bases left in between. CDR3 DNA sequence: TGCGCCAGCAGCTGGATTGGGGCTGAAGGCACTGAAGCTTTCTTT. Its protein product is CASSWIGAEGTEAFF.